The present entry profiles one T cell receptor beta chain with its context. This sample was taken from a study of blood T cell repertoires in COVID-19. Original processing methods: The authors estimated nucleated cell counts from reference gene primer amplification. TCRdb's copy holds only in-frame clones and misses some; the assay was immunoSEQ multiplex PCR. That table supplies the V and J calls and clone size; D and trimming were determined from the DNA. The sample contains some 50,000 clones, about four fifths of which appear only once. This sequence originates from a man aged 50 or older with active COVID-19. Specimen: peripheral blood.

CDR3 nucleotides: TGTGCCAGCAGTGAAGAGACTAGCGGCGAGCAGTACTTC. This translates into CASSEETSGEQYF. The chain joins TRBV2 to TRBJ2-7, with 9 bases that match TRBD2. The CDR3 length is 13 residues. V lost 1 base and J lost 6; bases outside the gene matches: 1. Per germline, CDR1 SNHLY and CDR2 FYNNEI.